These 15 T cell receptor beta chains were all obtained from the same sample, sequenced in a study of blood T cell repertoires in COVID-19. The table came from immunoSEQ multiplex PCR; TCRdb's copy has only in-frame clones and leaves some out. Here the sample spans roughly 230,000 clones, around 84% being singletons. Sequenced material: PBMCs or T cells enriched from blood (not recorded which). The receptor source for this set is a woman between 50 and 59 years old who had been exposed to COVID-19.

The rearrangement links TRBV27 to TRBJ2-3; possible D gene TRBD1, 6 bases. Trimming stripped 2 bases from V and 5 bases from J, with 17 bases between. The CDR3 contains 16 residues. The germline V gene encodes CDR1 MNHEY and CDR2 SMNVEV (reference sequence). CDR3 sequence reads: CASSLGAGAPEDTQYF. CDR3 coding DNA: TGTGCCAGCAGTTTAGGAGCAGGGGCCCCTGAAGATACGCAGTATTTT.

The chain has TRBV7-2 and TRBJ2-1; TRBD2 matches at 8 bases. The CDR3 is 16 amino acids. V lost 1 base, J lost 5 bases, and 7 bases stayed unmatched. Per the germline V gene, CDR1 is SGHTA and CDR2 is FQGNSA. The CDR3 region has the DNA TGTGCCAGCAGCTTAGAGGTAGCGGGGATCAACAATGAGCAGTTCTTC. Residues: CASSLEVAGINNEQFF. Supplemented by reference TRBV7-2 and TRBJ2-1, the full variable domain reads GAGVSQSPSNKVTEKGKDVELRCDPISGHTALYWYRQSLGQGLEFLIYFQGNSAPDKSGLPSDRFSAERTGGSVSTLTIQRTQQEDSAVYLCASSLEVAGINNEQFFGPGTRLTVL.

The chain has TRBV12-5 and TRBJ2-2, with a weak D call TRBD1 (7 bases). Germline V gene data show CDR1 as LGHNT and CDR2 as FRNRAP. V lost 2 bases and J 7 bases, leaving 14 bases between the germline ends. The CDR3 length is 15 residues. CDR3 in DNA: TGTGCTAGTGGTTTGTCGCAGGGGGGTTTCGGGGAGCTGTTTTTT. Its translation is CASGLSQGGFGELFF.

The chain couples TRBV2 to TRBJ1-1, with TRBD1 as a possible D gene (5 bases). There are 13 residues in the CDR3. Germline V lookup: CDR1 SNHLY, CDR2 FYNNEI. Trimming shortened V by 6 bases and J by 9 bases, and 17 bases separated the two germline ends. The CDR3 sequence: CASRTEIGQKAFF. The CDR3 region has the DNA TGTGCCAGCAGAACCGAGATCGGACAAAAAGCTTTCTTT. The complete variable domain, with remaining parts taken from reference TRBV2 and TRBJ1-1, reads EPEVTQTPSHQVTQMGQEVILRCVPISNHLYFYWYRQILGQKVEFLVSFYNNEISEKSEIFDDQFSVERPDGSNFTLKIRSTKLEDSAMYFCASRTEIGQKAFFGQGTRLTVV.

The rearrangement links TRBV6-5 to TRBJ1-1; TRBD1 is a possible D gene (5 bases). Deletions cut 6 bases from V and 1 base from J, with 12 bases between. In germline, CDR1 is MNHEY, CDR2 SVGAGI. The CDR3 length is 14 residues. The CDR3 nucleotides are TGTGCCAGCAGCTCCGGACACAAGAACACTGAAGCTTTCTTT. Protein product: CASSSGHKNTEAFF.

The V and J genes are TRBV19 and TRBJ1-2, with D possibly TRBD1 on 6 matching bases. Trimming pared 3 bases from V and 7 bases from J, leaving 15 bases between. CDR1 and CDR2 (germline): LNHDA, SQIVND (reference sequence). This CDR3 spans 14 amino acids. Written as DNA, the CDR3 is TGTGCCAGTAGTATCCCACCAGGGGCGGTTGGCTACACCTTC. This translates into CASSIPPGAVGYTF.

V gene TRBV24-1 combines with J gene TRBJ2-5; 9 bases align to TRBD1. J was trimmed by 5 bases and V by 0 bases; bases with no gene match: 9. Germline V lookup: CDR1 KGHDR, CDR2 SFDVKD. The CDR3 spans 17 residues. Written as DNA, the CDR3 is TGTGCCACCAGTGATTTGCACCGGGACAGGGCGGAGGAGACCCAGTACTTC. This gives the protein CATSDLHRDRAEETQYF.

The chain recombines TRBV4-2 with TRBJ1-6; 7 bases line up with TRBD1. This CDR3 has 15 residues. In germline, CDR1 is LGHNA, CDR2 YNFKEQ. V gave up 1 base and J gave up 6 bases; unmatched junction bases: 3. The CDR3 bases are TGTGCCAGCAGCCAAGCCACAGGGGTTAATTCACCCCTCCACTTT. Protein sequence: CASSQATGVNSPLHF.

V gene TRBV9 combines with J gene TRBJ1-1; maybe TRBD1 (5 bases). Trimming cost V 2 bases and J 1 base, with 12 bases left between them. CDR3 length equals 15 residues. Per germline, CDR1 SGDLS and CDR2 YYNGEE. The CDR3 DNA sequence: TGTGCCAGCAGCGTTAGCCCCCAGGGGAACACTGAAGCTTTCTTT. This sequence encodes CASSVSPQGNTEAFF.

V gene TRBV9 combines with J gene TRBJ2-3, with 10 bases matching TRBD2. Germline lookup yields CDR1 SGDLS and CDR2 YYNGEE. CDR3 length: 16 residues. The V segment lost 4 bases and the J segment 5 bases; nucleotides outside the gene matches: 10. The DNA for the CDR3 is TGTGCCAGCAGCTTGGAAGCGGGGGGGATCGGAGATACGCAGTATTTT. It yields the protein CASSLEAGGIGDTQYF.

The chain uses TRBV4-1 and TRBJ1-1, with D possibly TRBD1 on 5 matching bases. The CDR3 spans 18 residues. Looked up from germline, CDR1 is MGHRA and CDR2 is YSYEKL. The ends were cut back, 0 bases at V and 5 bases at J, with 22 bases in the middle. The CDR3 region is CASSQEGPGLSSETEAFF. DNA of the CDR3: TGCGCCAGCAGCCAAGAGGGGCCAGGGCTCTCCAGTGAGACTGAAGCTTTCTTT.

This clone was recorded only once. The chain has TRBV2 and TRBJ1-1; D is undetermined. The CDR3 is 12 amino acids. Trimming left V 5 bases short and J 4 bases short, with 8 bases between. The V gene's germline CDR1 is SNHLY and CDR2 FYNNEI. The CDR3 spells CASSRESTEAFF. In DNA form, the CDR3 reads TGTGCCAGCAGTCGAGAGAGCACTGAAGCTTTCTTT.

This clone came up a few times. The sample has other DNA sequences that encode this CDR3 too. Written as DNA, the CDR3 is TGTGCCAGCAGCTTAGAGGGGGGGATATCATACGAGCAGTACTTC. It codes for CASSLEGGISYEQYF. The chain is built from TRBV11-2 and TRBJ2-7; TRBD2 matches at 7 bases. Trimming removed 0 bases from V and 4 bases from J; junction bases left unmatched: 6. CDR1 is SGHAT and CDR2 is FQNNGV in the germline V gene. The CDR3 has 15 amino acids.

V usage is TRBV5-1 and J usage is TRBJ2-7, with D maybe TRBD1 (6 bases). Trimming shortened V by 4 bases and J by 3 bases, and 14 bases separated the two germline ends. Germline assignment: CDR1 SGHRS and CDR2 YFSETQ. CDR3 length: 14 residues. CDR3 nucleotide sequence: TGCGCCAGCAGCGACACAGGGTGGGACTACGAGCAGTACTTC. Its translation is CASSDTGWDYEQYF.

The genes are TRBV5-1 and TRBJ1-2, with D possibly being TRBD1 (6 bases). The CDR3 covers 14 residues. Trimming pared 4 bases from V and 6 bases from J, leaving 16 bases between. CDR1 and CDR2 from the germline V gene are SGHRS and YFSETQ. The DNA for the CDR3 is TGCGCCAGCAGCCCACGGAGACAGGATGATGGCTACACCTTC. Its translation: CASSPRRQDDGYTF.